This T cell receptor beta chain was sequenced in a study of the immune and genomic landscape of osteosarcoma (dated by TCRdb to 2018 to 2020). As for the study more broadly: The overall cohort comprised 40 to 50 pediatric and adult patients with high-grade osteosarcoma, with a median age at diagnosis of about 25 years (range about 5-81). The cohort was enriched for poor-risk disease, as unfavorable pathologic response to standard therapy was shown in 73% of the cohort and approximately 69% of the cohort were deceased. In the overall cohort, more than 45% of patients were male, and approximately 80% had localized disease at diagnosis. To define immunogenic potential, the study profiled osteosarcoma specimens using whole genome, RNA and T-cell receptor sequencing along with immunohistochemistry and reverse phase protein arrays. TCR sequencing results were integrated with transcriptome, protein array and immunostaining data to characterize the osteosarcoma immunogenomic landscape. The study aimed to explain the limited clinical activity of immune checkpoint inhibitors in osteosarcoma. A couple of samples from the same tumor site were contributed by each of three patients. Overall study outcomes, separate from this receptor: Although TCR productive clonality was higher in the immune-hot C3 cluster than in the cold C1 cluster, TCR productive clonality was still low overall. Alongside the frozen tumor specimens, matched blood was collected from only a couple of patients. Five cases had a single hyperexpanded clone dominating the repertoire, and all had fewer than 100 T-cell clonotypes. Sample size was not determined by any statistical method, because osteosarcoma is rare and every possible sample was collected. The clonality benchmarks were taken from external normal skin and healthy peripheral blood data instead of from matched normal tissue. Overall, productive TCR clonality was low, with an average of 0.09 and a maximum of 0.3, which suggests limited T-cell clonal expansion.

V is cut by 10 bases and J by 5 bases, and the space between the germline ends is 16 bases. From the cysteine up to the phenylalanine, the CDR3 has a length of 13 residues. The DNA shown is the 39-base CDR3, in frame from base 1. From a lookup of the germline V gene (reference sequence), CDR1 and CDR2 are LNHDA and SQIVND. TCR beta chain CDR3 regions were immunosequenced using the ImmunoSEQ Assay (Adaptive Biotechnologies). On the authors' methods: The ImmunoSEQ Analyzer platform was used to export TCRB rearrangements, read counts, read proportions and gene usage. T-cell clonality was calculated on productive rearrangements as 1 minus Pielou's evenness. Clonal space homeostasis binned clonotypes as rare, small, medium, large or hyperexpanded (0.01 to 1 of the repertoire). TCR productive clonality was compared across immune clusters C1, C2 and C3 using the Wilcoxon rank sum test. TCRdb provides this immuneACCESS table in a form limited to in-frame rearrangements. Some clones are lacking; in checked studies, under half of them reflect an unresolved V gene, and why the rest are absent is not known. V and J calls and clone size are given by that table; D and trimming were obtained from the DNA. The sample records about 10,000 clones, about 71% of which are singletons. The ten top clones hold 15% to 20% of the sample.

There are a few counts of this clone. Its antigen specificity is not known. The sample holds no much larger clone one base away, and base qualities are not on file. Specimens were post-treatment primary, local recurrence and metastasis tumors from poor-prognosis patients. The rearranged chain carries TRBV19 and TRBJ2-3; the D gene is unclear. The specimen was osteosarcoma tumor tissue from the lung. This receptor was taken from a human donor with osteosarcoma. The sequence in DNA is TGTGCCATCCGACCGGCCGGGCGAGATACGCAGTATTTT. Translated, this gives CAIRPAGRDTQYF.